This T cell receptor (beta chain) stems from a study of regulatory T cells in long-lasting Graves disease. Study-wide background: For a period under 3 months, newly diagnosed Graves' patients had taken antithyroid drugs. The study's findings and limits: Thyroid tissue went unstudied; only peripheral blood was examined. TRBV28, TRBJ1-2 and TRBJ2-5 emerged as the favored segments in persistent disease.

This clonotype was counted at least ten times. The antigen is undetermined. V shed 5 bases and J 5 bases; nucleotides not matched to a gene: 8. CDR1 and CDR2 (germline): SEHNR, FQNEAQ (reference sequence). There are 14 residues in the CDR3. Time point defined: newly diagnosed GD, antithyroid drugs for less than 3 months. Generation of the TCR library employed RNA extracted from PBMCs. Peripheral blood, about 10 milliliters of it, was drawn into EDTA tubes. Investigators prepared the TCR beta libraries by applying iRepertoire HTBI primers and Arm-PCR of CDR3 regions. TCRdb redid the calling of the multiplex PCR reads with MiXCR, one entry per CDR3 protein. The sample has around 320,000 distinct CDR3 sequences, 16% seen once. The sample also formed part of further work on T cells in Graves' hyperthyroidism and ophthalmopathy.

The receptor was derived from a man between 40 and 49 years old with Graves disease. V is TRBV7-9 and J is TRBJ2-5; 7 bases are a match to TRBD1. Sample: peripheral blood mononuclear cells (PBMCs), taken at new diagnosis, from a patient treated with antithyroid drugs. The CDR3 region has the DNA TGTGCCAGCAGCAGAACGACAGGGCGGGAGACCCAGTACTTC. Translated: CASSRTTGRETQYF.